A single TCR beta chain is shown here with its context. This clone was seen more than once but under ten times. The specificity of this receptor is unknown. Per-nucleotide qualities are absent, and no much larger clonotype sits a single base away. The cohort consisted of 600 to 700 healthy bone marrow donors. At the time of sampling, all cohort members were nominally healthy, though unrecorded immune exposures were likely present. The donor was CMV seronegative and belonged to the group of under 400 seronegative cohort members. Each donor provided a peripheral blood sample, and peripheral blood mononuclear cells were used for TCR beta sequencing. The Qiagen DNeasy Blood Extraction Kit was used to extract genomic DNA from the blood cell samples. The sample originates from a study of cytomegalovirus exposure and HLA in healthy donors (TCRdb year 2017). Background on the whole study: According to an earlier analysis of 587 of the donors, about 179 million T cells yielded 100 million or so unique TCR beta sequences and approximately 280 Gb of sequence data. The aim of the study was to test whether cataloging public T cell receptors could identify signatures of past pathogen exposure. To predict cytomegalovirus infection status, the study combined high-throughput TCR immunosequencing, statistical association of individual TCRs with disease status, and machine learning. On average, roughly 240,000 unique TCR beta nucleotide sequences were sequenced per donor among 398 genotyped donors of the cohort, with roughly 19% of those sequences being non-productive. All discovery cohort repertoires had been generated using a single sequencing platform. To study patterns of TCR occurrence, a later analysis re-analyzed previously published TCR beta repertoires from under 750 donors and added high-resolution HLA genotyping. Of the roughly 400 genotyped donors, 70% to 90% were placed in the genetic ancestry cluster associated with self-reported Caucasian donors. Donor age, sex, ethnicity and CMV serostatus were compiled alongside the repertoire data. Genome-wide SNP genotypes for about 60% of the roughly 700 donors were used in a later genetic analysis, which treated that subset as a discovery cohort. About 300 gigabases of sequencing data and 75 million to 85 million unique TCR sequences made up an early release that covered 500 to 700 HLA-typed donors. In the later analysis, no new phenotypic data were used to find candidate immune exposures; instead, reliance was placed on TCR beta sequences and their occurrence across donors. Four or five DR-DQ haplotypes were handled as single units for association and clustering because linkage in the cohort was strong. In addition to the first cohort of around 670 subjects, a separate validation cohort of under 150 different subjects was used. The T cell repertoires of 670 or so subjects were profiled by immunosequencing and related to cytomegalovirus serostatus. The number of typed donors differed by locus: roughly 629-630 for A, B, C, DRB1 and DQB1; some 500 for DQA1; 600 to 610 for DPA1; and about 470 for DPB1. In an earlier analysis of 500 to 650 of the donors, high-throughput TCR beta sequencing was used to judge whether each TCR beta V gene segment behaved as functional or pseudogenic. Class I and class II HLA loci were covered by the typing at four-digit resolution. The study at large found these results: In vitro tests confirmed that three of the cytomegalovirus-associated TCR beta chains recognize cytomegalovirus antigens. Because the 87-base-pair reads could not distinguish some IMGT-functional V segments, including TRBV6-2 and TRBV6-3, those segments were excluded. The earlier analysis of about 600 of the donors excluded roughly 16 rarely observed V segments, including chromosome 9 orphons, because counts were too low. According to a later analysis, TCR association rates differed among HLA loci, with DRB1 alleles showing the most associated TCRs and HLA-C alleles showing the fewest. A further reported finding was that TCR beta sequences accurately predicted the HLA-A and HLA-B alleles for most subjects in the first cohort. Presence/absence analyses assumed roughly uniform sequencing depth across donors, an assumption that may not hold. According to a later genetic analysis, donors in an Asian-associated ancestry cluster had fewer N-insertions in productive TCRs than the approximately 670-donor mean. In a later genetic analysis, a missense DCLRE1C variant was associated with V-gene and J-gene trimming of TCR beta chains, and the association was replicated in an independent cohort. Broadly in line with IMGT annotations, most TCR beta V segments showed up in productive rearrangements about 87% or about 30% of the time in an earlier analysis of a few hundred of the donors. In a later analysis, HLA-associated TCR beta chains were found to be more clonally expanded and to have lower generation probabilities than equally common non-associated chains. Assigning TCR associations to individual alleles was difficult when HLA alleles, especially DR and DQ, strongly co-occurred. In the study, around 150 TCR beta chains were listed as associated with cytomegalovirus. The authors suggested that the approach could potentially be generalized to other disease states and immunological phenotypes. Linkage disequilibrium might explain the correlated functional status among segregating V segments, but an unknown experimental factor could not be ruled out. A later analysis reported that several top co-occurrence clusters appeared linked to parvovirus B19, influenza, CMV and Epstein-Barr virus. The cohort was sequenced for TCR beta chains only, and without alpha or paired-chain data the features that could be detected were limited. While some public TCRs were present in many individuals, most TCR sequences turned up only very rarely across donors. Because HLA typing was missing for some donors at each locus, association tests included only the typed subset. The classifier was reported to diagnose cytomegalovirus status with high specificity and sensitivity in both the original and validation cohorts. Most CMV-associated TCR beta chains appeared to be HLA-restricted in a later analysis, and the HLA associations seemed to be driven largely by CMV exposure. Immune exposure information for the cohort was limited to CMV serostatus. At a false discovery rate of 0.05, a later analysis linked approximately 18,000 TCR beta sequences to specific HLA alleles. A group of highly shared sequence variants was considered likely to be a technical artifact of the sequencing pipeline.

CDR1 and CDR2 are read off the germline V gene as SNHLY and FYNNEI. V and J lose 2 bases and 2 bases, and a span of 12 bases separates them. The CDR3 numbers 15 residues from cysteine through phenylalanine. Only CDR3 DNA remains: 45 bases, in frame from the first base. The method was the immunoSEQ multiplex PCR assay. A mixture of 60 forward primers for TCR Vbeta segments and 13 reverse primers for TCR Jbeta segments was used in the multiplex PCR. A multiplex PCR assay on genomic DNA amplified the CDR3 region of rearranged TCR beta genes. The amplified TCR beta libraries were sequenced on the Illumina HiSeq System as 87-base-pair reads. For the original study's pipeline: A later analysis tallied tens of millions of unique TCR beta chains across the approximately 670 repertoires, and approximately 12 million of those chains were shared by two or more donors. To remove PCR and sequencing errors, raw reads were error-corrected and collapsed into unique sequences using a nearest-neighbor algorithm that merged closely related sequences. CDR3 sequences were aligned to IMGT reference sequences to assign V, D and J gene segments. For a sequence to be retained, a match of at least six nucleotides was required to both a V gene segment and a J gene segment. A rearrangement counted as productive if the CDR3 had no stop codons and remained in frame with V and J, and every other rearrangement counted as non-productive. CDR3 was defined according to IMGT convention as the region running from the second conserved V-encoded cysteine to the conserved J-encoded phenylalanine. The earlier analysis of 587 of the donors excluded sequences that lacked an unambiguous match to a single V gene segment. An earlier analysis of 587 of the donors called V segments functional above 56.7% productive rearrangements and segregating when the between-donor standard deviation exceeded 5%. A statistical classification framework was developed to diagnose cytomegalovirus status using the catalog of TCR beta chain sequences. A later analysis assigned V and J genes by comparing TCR nucleotide sequences with IMGT/GENE-DB human TR gene sequences. Using the TCRdist pipeline, a later analysis assigned CDR3 sequences along with most-parsimonious VDJ recombination scenarios. In a later analysis, each TCR beta chain was defined by its CDR3 amino acid sequence together with its V-gene family, and reads lacking a unique V-gene family were excluded. As a way to deal with suspected cross-contamination and a sequencing artifact, a later analysis dropped 592 nucleotide sequences that were highly shared and had low generation probability. A later analysis calculated a clonal expansion index for each public chain from normalized within-repertoire ranks of inferred template counts. Generation probabilities in a later analysis came from a VDJ recombination model fitted to out-of-frame rearrangements, and those results were checked against IGoR. A later analysis scored TCR-TCR, TCR-HLA and TCR-CMV co-occurrence with hypergeometric tests, applying a repertoire-size bias correction to TCR pairs. A later analysis estimated false discovery rates by permuting HLA or CMV assignments 20 times. In a later analysis, co-occurring TCRs were grouped using DBSCAN, with TCRdist sequence similarity added in when clustering inside HLA-allele-positive subsets. Co-occurrence clustering excluded repertoires with fewer than 30,000 or more than 120,000 public chains, plus five with anomalous nucleotide sharing. TCRdb took over this immuneACCESS table, retaining in-frame rearrangements with V and J assigned. Such tables are incomplete; in checked studies, under half of the missing clones stem from an unresolved V gene, and the remainder is unexplained. V and J calls and clone size are given by that table; D and trimming were obtained from the DNA. The sample table contains more than 95,000 clones; only one count was recorded for around a tenth of them. Roughly 3% of the sample is held by the ten biggest clonotypes.

Sequencing input: PBMCs. The chain is made from TRBV2 and TRBJ2-5; 6 matching bases give a weak D call of TRBD1. This clonotype was obtained from a man aged 30 to 45 in good health and CMV-seronegative. The CDR3 corresponds to CASSEQSGQQETQYF. Here is the DNA: TGTGCCAGCAGTGAACAGTCCGGACAGCAAGAGACCCAGTACTTC.